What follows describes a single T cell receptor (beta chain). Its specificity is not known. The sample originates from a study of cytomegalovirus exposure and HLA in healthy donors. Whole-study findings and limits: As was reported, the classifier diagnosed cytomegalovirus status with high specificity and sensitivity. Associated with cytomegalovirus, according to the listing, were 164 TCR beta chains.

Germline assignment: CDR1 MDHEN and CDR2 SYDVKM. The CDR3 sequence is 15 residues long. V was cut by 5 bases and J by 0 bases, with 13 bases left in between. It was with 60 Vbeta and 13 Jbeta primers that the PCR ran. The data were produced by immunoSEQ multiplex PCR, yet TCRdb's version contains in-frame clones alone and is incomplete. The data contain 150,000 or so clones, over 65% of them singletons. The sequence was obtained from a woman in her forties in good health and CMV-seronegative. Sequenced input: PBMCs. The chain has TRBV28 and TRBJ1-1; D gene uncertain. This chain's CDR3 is CASSRTSLMNTEAFF. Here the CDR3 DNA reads TGTGCCAGCAGTCGTACATCGCTCATGAACACTGAAGCTTTCTTT. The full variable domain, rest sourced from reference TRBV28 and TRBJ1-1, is DVKVTQSSRYLVKRTGEKVFLECVQDMDHENMFWYRQDPGLGLRLIYFSYDVKMKEKGDIPEGYSVSREKKERFSLILESASTNQTSMYLCASSRTSLMNTEAFFGQGTRLTVV.